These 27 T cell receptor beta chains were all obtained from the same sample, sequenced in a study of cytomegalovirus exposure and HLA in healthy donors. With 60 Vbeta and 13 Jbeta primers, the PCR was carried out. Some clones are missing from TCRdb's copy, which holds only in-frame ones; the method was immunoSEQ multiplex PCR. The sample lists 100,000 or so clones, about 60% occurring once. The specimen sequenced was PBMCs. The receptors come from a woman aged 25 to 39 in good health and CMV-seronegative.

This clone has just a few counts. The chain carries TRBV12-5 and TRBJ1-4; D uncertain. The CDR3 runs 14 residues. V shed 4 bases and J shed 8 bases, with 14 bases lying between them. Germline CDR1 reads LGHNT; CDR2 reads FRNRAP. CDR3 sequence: CASGSNRGGEKLFF. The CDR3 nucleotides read TGTGCTAGTGGTTCCAACCGGGGAGGGGAAAAACTGTTTTTT.

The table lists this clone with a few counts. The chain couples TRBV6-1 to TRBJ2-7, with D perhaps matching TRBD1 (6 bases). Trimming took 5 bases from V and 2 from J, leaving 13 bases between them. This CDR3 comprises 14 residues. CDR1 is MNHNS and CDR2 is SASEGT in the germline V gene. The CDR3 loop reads CASSPGQGTYEQYF. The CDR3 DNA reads TGTGCCAGCAGTCCGGGACAAGGGACCTACGAGCAGTACTTC.

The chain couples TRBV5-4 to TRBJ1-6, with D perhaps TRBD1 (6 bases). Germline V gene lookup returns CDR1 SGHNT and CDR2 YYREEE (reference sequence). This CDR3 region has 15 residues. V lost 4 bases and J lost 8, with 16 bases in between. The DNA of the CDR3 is TGTGCCAGCAGCGAACAGACGGGGGGCTATTCACCCCTCCACTTT. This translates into CASSEQTGGYSPLHF.

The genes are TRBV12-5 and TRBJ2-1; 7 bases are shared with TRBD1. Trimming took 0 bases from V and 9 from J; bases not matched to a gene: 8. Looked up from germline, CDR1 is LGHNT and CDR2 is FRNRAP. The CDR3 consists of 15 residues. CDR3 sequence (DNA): TGTGCTAGTGGTTTGGTCCTAGGGACAGTTATTGAGCAGTTCTTC. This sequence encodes CASGLVLGTVIEQFF. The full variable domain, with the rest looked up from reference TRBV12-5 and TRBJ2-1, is DARVTQTPRHKVTEMGQEVTMRCQPILGHNTVFWYRQTMMQGLELLAYFRNRAPLDDSGMPKDRFSAEMPDATLATLKIQPSEPRDSAVYFCASGLVLGTVIEQFFGPGTRLTVL.

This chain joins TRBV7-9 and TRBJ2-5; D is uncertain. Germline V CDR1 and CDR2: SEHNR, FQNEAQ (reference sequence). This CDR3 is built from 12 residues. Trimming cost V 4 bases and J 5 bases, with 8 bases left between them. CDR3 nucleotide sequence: TGTGCCAGCAGCTATTATCGGGAGACCCAGTACTTC. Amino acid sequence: CASSYYRETQYF.

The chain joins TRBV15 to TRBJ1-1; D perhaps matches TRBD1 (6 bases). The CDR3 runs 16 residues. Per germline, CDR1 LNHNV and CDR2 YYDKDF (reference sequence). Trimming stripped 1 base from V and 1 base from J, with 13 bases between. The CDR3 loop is CATSRGVGASNTEAFF. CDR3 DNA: TGTGCCACCAGCAGAGGGGTGGGGGCGTCGAACACTGAAGCTTTCTTT. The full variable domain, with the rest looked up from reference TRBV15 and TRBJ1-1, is DAMVIQNPRYQVTQFGKPVTLSCSQTLNHNVMYWYQQKSSQAPKLLFHYYDKDFNNEADTPDNFQSRRPNTSFCFLDIRSPGLGDTAMYLCATSRGVGASNTEAFFGQGTRLTVV.

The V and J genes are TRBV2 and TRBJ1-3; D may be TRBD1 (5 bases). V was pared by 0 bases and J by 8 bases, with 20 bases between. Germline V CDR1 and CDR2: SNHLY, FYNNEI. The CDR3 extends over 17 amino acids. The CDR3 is CASSEALRRQKWHTIYF. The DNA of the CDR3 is TGTGCCAGCAGTGAAGCGCTTAGGAGACAGAAGTGGCACACCATATATTTT.

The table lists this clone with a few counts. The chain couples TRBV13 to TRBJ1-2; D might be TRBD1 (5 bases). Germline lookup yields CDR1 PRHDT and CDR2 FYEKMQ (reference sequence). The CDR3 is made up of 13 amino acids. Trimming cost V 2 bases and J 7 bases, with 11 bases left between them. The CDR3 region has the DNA TGTGCCAGCAGCTTATTGGGGGGTTCTGGCTACACCTTC. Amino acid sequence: CASSLLGGSGYTF.

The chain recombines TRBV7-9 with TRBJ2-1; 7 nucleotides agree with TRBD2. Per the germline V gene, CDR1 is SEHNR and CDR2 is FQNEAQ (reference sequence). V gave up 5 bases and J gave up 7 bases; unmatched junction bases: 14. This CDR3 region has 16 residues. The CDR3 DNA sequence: TGTGCCAGCAGCGACCAGACTAGCTGGTCCCCGAATGAGCAGTTCTTC. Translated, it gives CASSDQTSWSPNEQFF.

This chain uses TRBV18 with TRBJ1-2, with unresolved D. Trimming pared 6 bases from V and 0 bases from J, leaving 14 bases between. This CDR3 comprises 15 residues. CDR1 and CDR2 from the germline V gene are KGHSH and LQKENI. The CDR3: CASSSGSRANYGYTF. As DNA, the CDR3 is TGTGCCAGCTCTTCCGGGTCCCGAGCTAACTATGGCTACACCTTC.

The CDR3 sequence is CASSYAPLAGRLQETQYF. As DNA, the CDR3 is TGTGCCAGCAGTTACGCCCCGCTAGCGGGTAGACTCCAAGAGACCCAGTACTTC. This chain joins TRBV2 and TRBJ2-5, with 8 bases matching TRBD2. Per the germline V gene, CDR1 is SNHLY and CDR2 is FYNNEI. V shed 5 bases, J shed 1 base, and the junction held 15 bases outside the gene matches. The CDR3 is 18 amino acids.

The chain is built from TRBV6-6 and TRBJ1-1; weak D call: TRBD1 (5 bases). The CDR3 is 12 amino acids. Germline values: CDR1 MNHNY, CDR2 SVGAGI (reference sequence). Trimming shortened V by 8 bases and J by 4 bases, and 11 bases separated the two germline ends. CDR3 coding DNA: TGTGCCAGCGCGGGGGGGAGCACTGAAGCTTTCTTT. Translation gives CASAGGSTEAFF.

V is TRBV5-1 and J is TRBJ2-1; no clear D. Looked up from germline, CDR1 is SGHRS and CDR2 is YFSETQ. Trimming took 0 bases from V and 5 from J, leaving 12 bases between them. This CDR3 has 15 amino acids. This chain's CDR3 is CASSLEWAANNEQFF. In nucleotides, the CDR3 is TGCGCCAGCAGCTTGGAGTGGGCAGCCAACAATGAGCAGTTCTTC.

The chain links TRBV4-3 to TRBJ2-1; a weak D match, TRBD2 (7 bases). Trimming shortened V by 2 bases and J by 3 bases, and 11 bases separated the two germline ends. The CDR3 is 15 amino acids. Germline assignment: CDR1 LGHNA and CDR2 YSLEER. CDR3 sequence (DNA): TGCGCCAGCAGCCAAAAGGGGGGGGACTACAATGAGCAGTTCTTC. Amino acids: CASSQKGGDYNEQFF.

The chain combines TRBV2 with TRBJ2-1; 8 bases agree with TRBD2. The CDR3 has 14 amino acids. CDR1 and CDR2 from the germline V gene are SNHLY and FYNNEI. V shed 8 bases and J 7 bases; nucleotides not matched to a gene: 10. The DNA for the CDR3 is TGTGCCAGCCCCACGGGGGGGAATAGGAATGAGCAGTTCTTC. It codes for CASPTGGNRNEQFF. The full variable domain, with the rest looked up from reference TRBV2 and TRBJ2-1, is EPEVTQTPSHQVTQMGQEVILRCVPISNHLYFYWYRQILGQKVEFLVSFYNNEISEKSEIFDDQFSVERPDGSNFTLKIRSTKLEDSAMYFCASPTGGNRNEQFFGPGTRLTVL.

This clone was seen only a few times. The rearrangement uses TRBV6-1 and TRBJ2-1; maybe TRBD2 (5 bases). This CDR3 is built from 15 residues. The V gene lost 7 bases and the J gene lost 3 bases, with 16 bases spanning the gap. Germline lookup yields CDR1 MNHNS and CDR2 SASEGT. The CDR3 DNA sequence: TGTGCCAGCAACATCATGGTAGGGAGCTACAATGAGCAGTTCTTC. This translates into CASNIMVGSYNEQFF.

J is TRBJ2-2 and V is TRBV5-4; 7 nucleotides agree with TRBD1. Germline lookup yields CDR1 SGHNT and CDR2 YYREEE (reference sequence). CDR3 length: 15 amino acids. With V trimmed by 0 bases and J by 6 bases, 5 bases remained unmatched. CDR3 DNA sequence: TGTGCCAGCAGCTTGGCCGACAGGGTCGCCGGGGAGCTGTTTTTT. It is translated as CASSLADRVAGELFF.

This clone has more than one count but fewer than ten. The CDR3 nucleotides read TGTGCCAGCAGTCTAAAGAATAGCAATCAGCCCCAGCATTTT. It yields the protein CASSLKNSNQPQHF. The genes are TRBV27 and TRBJ1-5; D is unresolved. The CDR3 is 14 residues long. The germline V gene encodes CDR1 MNHEY and CDR2 SMNVEV (reference sequence). V lost 5 bases to trimming and J lost 0 bases, with 8 bases between them.

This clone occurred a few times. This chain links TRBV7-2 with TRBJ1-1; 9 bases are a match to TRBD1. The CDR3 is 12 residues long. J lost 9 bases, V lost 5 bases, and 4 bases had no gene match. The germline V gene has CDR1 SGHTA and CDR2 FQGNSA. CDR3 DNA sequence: TGTGCCAGCAGCGTTTACAGGGGGCAAGCTTTCTTT. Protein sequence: CASSVYRGQAFF. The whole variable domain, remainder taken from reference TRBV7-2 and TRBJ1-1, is GAGVSQSPSNKVTEKGKDVELRCDPISGHTALYWYRQSLGQGLEFLIYFQGNSAPDKSGLPSDRFSAERTGGSVSTLTIQRTQQEDSAVYLCASSVYRGQAFFGQGTRLTVV.

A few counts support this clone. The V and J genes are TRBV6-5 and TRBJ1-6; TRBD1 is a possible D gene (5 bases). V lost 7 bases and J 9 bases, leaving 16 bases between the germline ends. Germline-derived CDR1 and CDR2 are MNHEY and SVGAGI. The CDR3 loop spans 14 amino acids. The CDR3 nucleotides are TGTGCCAGCACAAAAAAGGGGCGAGGTTCACCCCTCCACTTT. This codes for CASTKKGRGSPLHF.

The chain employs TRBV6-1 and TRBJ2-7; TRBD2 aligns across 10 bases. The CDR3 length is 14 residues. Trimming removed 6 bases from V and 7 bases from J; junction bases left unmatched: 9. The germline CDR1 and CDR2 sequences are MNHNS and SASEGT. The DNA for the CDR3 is TGTGCCAGCAGCCTGGGACTAGCGAGAAAGGAGCAGTACTTC. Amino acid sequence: CASSLGLARKEQYF.

The CDR3 DNA reads as TGCGCCAGCAGCTCGGGACAGGCGGGGACAAATACGCAGTATTTT. The encoded protein is CASSSGQAGTNTQYF. The gene calls are TRBV5-1 and TRBJ2-3, with 8 bases that match TRBD1. J lost 7 bases, V lost 3 bases, and 10 bases had no gene match. The CDR3 runs 15 residues. From germline, CDR1 is SGHRS and CDR2 YFSETQ.

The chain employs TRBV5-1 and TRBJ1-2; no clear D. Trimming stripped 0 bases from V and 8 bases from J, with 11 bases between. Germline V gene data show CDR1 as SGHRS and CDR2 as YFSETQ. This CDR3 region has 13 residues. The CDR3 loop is CASSLDSIGGYTF. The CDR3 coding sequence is TGCGCCAGCAGCTTGGACAGTATAGGAGGCTACACCTTC. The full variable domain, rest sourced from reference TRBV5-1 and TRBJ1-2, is KAGVTQTPRYLIKTRGQQVTLSCSPISGHRSVSWYQQTPGQGLQFLFEYFSETQRNKGNFPGRFSGRQFSNSRSEMNVSTLELGDSALYLCASSLDSIGGYTFGSGTRLTVV.

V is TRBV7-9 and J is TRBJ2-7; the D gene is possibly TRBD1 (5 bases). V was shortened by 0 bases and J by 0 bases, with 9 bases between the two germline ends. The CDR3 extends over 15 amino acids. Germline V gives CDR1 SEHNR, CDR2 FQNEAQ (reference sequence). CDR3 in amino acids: CASSLAAGISYEQYF. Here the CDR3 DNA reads TGTGCCAGCAGCTTAGCGGCAGGGATCTCCTACGAGCAGTACTTC.

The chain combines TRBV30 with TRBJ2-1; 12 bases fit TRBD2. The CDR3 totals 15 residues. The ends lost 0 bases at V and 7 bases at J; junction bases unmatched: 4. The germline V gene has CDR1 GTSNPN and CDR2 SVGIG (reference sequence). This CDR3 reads CAWSVLAGGRNEQFF. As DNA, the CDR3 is TGTGCCTGGAGTGTACTAGCGGGAGGCAGAAATGAGCAGTTCTTC.

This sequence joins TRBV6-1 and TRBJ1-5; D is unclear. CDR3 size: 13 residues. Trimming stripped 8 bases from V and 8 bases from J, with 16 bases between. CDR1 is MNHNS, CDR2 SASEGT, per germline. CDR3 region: CASRGQLREPQHF. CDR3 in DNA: TGTGCCAGCCGCGGTCAGCTGAGGGAGCCCCAGCATTTT.

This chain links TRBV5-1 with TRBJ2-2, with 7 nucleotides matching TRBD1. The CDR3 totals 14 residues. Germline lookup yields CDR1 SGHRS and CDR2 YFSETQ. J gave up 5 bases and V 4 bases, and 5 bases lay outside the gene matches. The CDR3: CASSGTVTTGELFF. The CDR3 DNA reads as TGCGCCAGCAGCGGGACAGTAACTACCGGGGAGCTGTTTTTT.